A single T cell receptor (beta chain) is shown here with its context. Its antigen is as yet unknown. 13 Jbeta primers and 60 Vbeta primers were used for the PCR. The assay was immunoSEQ multiplex PCR, and TCRdb's table has in-frame clones only and misses some. The sample carries around 150,000 clones, approximately 80% recorded once. The data were obtained in a study of cytomegalovirus exposure and HLA in healthy donors. Findings of the study overall: According to a later analysis, most TCR beta chains associated with CMV appeared HLA-restricted. A later look showed TCR association rates differing by HLA locus, highest for DRB1 and lowest for HLA-C. Reports described diagnosis of cytomegalovirus status by the classifier as highly specific and sensitive.

Trimming removed 8 bases at V and 6 bases at J, with 11 bases between. Germline CDR1 and CDR2: SNHLY and FYNNEI. This CDR3 contains 12 residues. V and J are TRBV2 and TRBJ2-1; the D gene is possibly TRBD1 (6 bases). Sequencing was carried out using PBMCs. The TCR sequence derives from a man in his fifties or sixties in good health and CMV-seronegative. CDR3 bases: TGTGCCAGCTCCTTCAGGGGCAATGAGCAGTTCTTC. Translation: CASSFRGNEQFF.